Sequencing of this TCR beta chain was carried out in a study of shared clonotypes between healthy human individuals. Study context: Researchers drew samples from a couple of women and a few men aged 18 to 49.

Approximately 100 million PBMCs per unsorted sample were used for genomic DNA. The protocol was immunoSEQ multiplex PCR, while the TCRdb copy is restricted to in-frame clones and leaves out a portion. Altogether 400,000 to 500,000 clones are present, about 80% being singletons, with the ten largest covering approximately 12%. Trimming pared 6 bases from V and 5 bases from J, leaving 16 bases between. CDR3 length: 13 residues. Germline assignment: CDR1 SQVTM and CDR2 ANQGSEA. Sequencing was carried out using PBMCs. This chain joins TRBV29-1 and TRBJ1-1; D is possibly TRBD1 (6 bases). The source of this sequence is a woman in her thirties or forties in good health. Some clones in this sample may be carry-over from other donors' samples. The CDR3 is CSVAGGGLTEAFF. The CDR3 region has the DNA TGCAGCGTCGCCGGCGGGGGCCTAACTGAAGCTTTCTTT. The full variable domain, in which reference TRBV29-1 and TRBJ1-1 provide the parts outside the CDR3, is SAVISQKPSRDICQRGTSLTIQCQVDSQVTMMFWYRQQPGQSLTLIATANQGSEATYESGFVIDKFPISRPNLTFSTLTVSNMSPEDSSIYLCSVAGGGLTEAFFGQGTRLTVV.